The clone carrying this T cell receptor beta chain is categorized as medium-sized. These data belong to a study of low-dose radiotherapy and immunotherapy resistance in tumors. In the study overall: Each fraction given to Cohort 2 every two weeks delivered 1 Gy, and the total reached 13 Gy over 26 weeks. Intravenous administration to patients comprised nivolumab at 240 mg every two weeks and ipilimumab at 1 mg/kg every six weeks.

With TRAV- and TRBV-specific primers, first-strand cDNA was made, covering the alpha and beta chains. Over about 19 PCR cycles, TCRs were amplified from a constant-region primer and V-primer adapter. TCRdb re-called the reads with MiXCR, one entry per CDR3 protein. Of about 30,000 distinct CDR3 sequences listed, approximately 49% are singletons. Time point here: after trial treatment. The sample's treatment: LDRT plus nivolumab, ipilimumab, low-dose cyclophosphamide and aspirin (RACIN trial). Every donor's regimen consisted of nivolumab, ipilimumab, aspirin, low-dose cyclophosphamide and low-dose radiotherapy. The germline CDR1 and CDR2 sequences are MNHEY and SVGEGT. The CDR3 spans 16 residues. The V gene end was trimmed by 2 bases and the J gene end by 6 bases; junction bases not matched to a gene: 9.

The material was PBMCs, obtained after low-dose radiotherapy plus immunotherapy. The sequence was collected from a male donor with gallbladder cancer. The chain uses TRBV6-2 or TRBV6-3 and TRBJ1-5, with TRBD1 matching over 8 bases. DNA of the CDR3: TGTGCCAGCAGTTACCCGACAGGGGTCGGTGGTCAGCCCCAGCATTTT. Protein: CASSYPTGVGGQPQHF.